The sequence of this TCR beta chain was determined in a study of T cells after yellow fever vaccination. The CDR3 has 12 residues. V was cut by 1 base and J by 2 bases, with 3 bases left in between. Template switching by 5'RACE produced TCR cDNA, adding a universal primer site and UMIs. TCRdb ran MiXCR on the 5' RACE reads and lists one entry per CDR3 protein. The sample lists some 100,000 distinct CDR3 sequences; about 8.8% were seen once. The chain carries TRBV12-3 or TRBV12-4 and TRBJ2-7; D is unresolved. The material sequenced was CD8+ T cells not binding an NS4B(214-222) dextramer, sorted from PBMCs, taken less than 16 days after the first yellow fever vaccination. This receptor was obtained from a man aged 18 to 30 who received the YFV17D yellow fever vaccine. Here the CDR3 reads CASSLGAYEQYV. In DNA form, the CDR3 reads TGTGCCAGCAGTTTAGGGGCCTACGAGCAGTACGTC.